Below are 27 T cell receptor beta chains sequenced from a single sample in a study of cytomegalovirus exposure and HLA in healthy donors. PCR amplification relied on 60 Vbeta primers (plus 13 Jbeta primers). Sequencing was performed with immunoSEQ multiplex PCR; in TCRdb, only in-frame clones are kept and a portion is missing. With around 120,000 clones in the sample, the ten largest clones hold 0.55% to 0.6%. The sample taken for sequencing was PBMCs. The source of these receptors is a man aged 50-60 years in good health and CMV-seronegative.

The chain joins TRBV4-3 to TRBJ2-2; 9 bases map to TRBD1. V lost 4 bases and J lost 5; bases outside the gene matches: 5. Germline V lookup: CDR1 LGHNA, CDR2 YSLEER. This CDR3 has 15 amino acids. The CDR3 sequence: CASSPGQGLTGELFF. CDR3 coding DNA: TGCGCCAGCAGCCCCGGACAGGGGCTGACCGGGGAGCTGTTTTTT.

V usage is TRBV11-2 and J usage is TRBJ2-7; TRBD2 matches 10 bases. With 3 bases clipped from V and 1 base from J, the junction kept 6 bases outside the gene matches. CDR1 SGHAT and CDR2 FQNNGV come from the germline V gene. There are 16 residues in the CDR3. CDR3 nucleotides: TGTGCCAGCAGCTTCGCCAGCGGGGGGGGATCCTACGAGCAGTACTTC. It is translated as CASSFASGGGSYEQYF.

The genes are TRBV5-1 and TRBJ2-1, with D possibly TRBD1 on 7 matching bases. The V end was cut by 4 bases, the J end by 1 base, with 21 bases between. CDR3 length: 18 amino acids. The germline V gene encodes CDR1 SGHRS and CDR2 YFSETQ. The CDR3: CASSGGQGGLRSYNEQFF. The DNA for the CDR3 is TGCGCCAGCAGCGGGGGTCAGGGGGGCCTCAGGTCCTACAATGAGCAGTTCTTC.

CDR3 nucleotide sequence: TGTGCCAGTAGTACTCAGGCAGGCTCTGGAAACACCATATATTTT. Translating gives CASSTQAGSGNTIYF. The chain employs TRBV19 and TRBJ1-3; no reliable D call. The CDR3 totals 15 residues. CDR1 and CDR2 (germline): LNHDA, SQIVND (reference sequence). Trimming removed 4 bases at V and 0 bases at J, with 10 bases between.

This chain connects TRBV9 to TRBJ2-1; 10 positions agree with TRBD1. V shed 3 bases, J shed 4 bases, and the junction held 7 bases outside the gene matches. Germline V gene sequence: CDR1 SGDLS, CDR2 YYNGEE. This CDR3 contains 16 residues. CDR3 amino acids: CASSGLRDRGYNEQFF. In DNA form, the CDR3 reads TGTGCCAGCAGCGGACTCCGGGACAGGGGATACAATGAGCAGTTCTTC.

This chain uses TRBV5-1 with TRBJ1-1; 8 bases match TRBD1. Trimming removed 4 bases from V and 4 bases from J; junction bases left unmatched: 6. The CDR3 covers 14 residues. The germline V gene has CDR1 SGHRS and CDR2 YFSETQ. The CDR3 reads CASSETGTGTEAFF. DNA of the CDR3: TGCGCCAGCAGCGAGACCGGGACAGGCACTGAAGCTTTCTTT. Using reference TRBV5-1 and TRBJ1-1 for the parts outside the CDR3, the full variable domain is KAGVTQTPRYLIKTRGQQVTLSCSPISGHRSVSWYQQTPGQGLQFLFEYFSETQRNKGNFPGRFSGRQFSNSRSEMNVSTLELGDSALYLCASSETGTGTEAFFGQGTRLTVV.

The V gene is TRBV29-1, the J gene TRBJ2-7, with D possibly TRBD1 on 5 matching bases. The CDR3 totals 12 residues. Germline assignment: CDR1 SQVTM and CDR2 ANQGSEA. The V and J ends lost 5 bases and 8 bases respectively, with 16 bases between them. Here the CDR3 reads CSVMSGSSQQYF. In DNA form, the CDR3 reads TGCAGCGTTATGTCAGGGTCATCCCAGCAGTACTTC.

The chain joins TRBV25-1 to TRBJ2-7; D is perhaps TRBD2 (5 bases). From germline, CDR1 is MGHDK and CDR2 SYGVNS. Deletions cut 6 bases from V and 3 bases from J, with 15 bases between. This CDR3 has 14 residues. In nucleotides, the CDR3 is TGTGCCAGCAGAGCGAGCGGAGCCCACTACGAGCAGTACTTC. Protein product: CASRASGAHYEQYF.

The chain carries TRBV6-5 and TRBJ2-1; 7 nucleotides match TRBD2. The CDR3 loop spans 16 amino acids. V gave up 2 bases and J gave up 3 bases; unmatched junction bases: 7. Germline V gene sequence: CDR1 MNHEY, CDR2 SVGAGI. The CDR3 region is CASSYTRGGGYNEQFF. DNA for the CDR3: TGTGCCAGCAGTTACACTAGAGGCGGGGGCTACAATGAGCAGTTCTTC.

V and J are TRBV6-5 and TRBJ2-7, with 9 bases fitting TRBD2. The junction had 15 bases not matched to a gene; V was cut back by 10 bases and J by 5 bases. This CDR3 is built from 15 residues. Germline V gives CDR1 MNHEY, CDR2 SVGAGI. CDR3 nucleotides: TGTGCCACCCGGGACGCGGGAGGGCCGTTCAACGAGCAGTACTTC. Amino acids: CATRDAGGPFNEQYF.

The J gene is TRBJ2-5, the V gene TRBV13, with unresolved D. Trimming took off 2 bases at V and 5 bases at J, with 9 bases between the two ends. The V gene's germline CDR1 is PRHDT and CDR2 FYEKMQ (reference sequence). The CDR3 length is 13 residues. Written as DNA, the CDR3 is TGTGCCAGCAGCTTATCACGGGTGGAGACCCAGTACTTC. Translated, it gives CASSLSRVETQYF.

The genes are TRBV4-3 and TRBJ2-1, with TRBD2 as a possible D gene (6 bases). The CDR3 sequence is 18 residues long. Germline V lookup: CDR1 LGHNA, CDR2 YSLEER. Trimming removed 3 bases from V and 0 bases from J, with 18 bases in between. CDR3 protein: CASSHSPGWEDSYNEQFF. The CDR3 coding sequence is TGCGCCAGCAGCCATTCCCCGGGGTGGGAGGACTCCTACAATGAGCAGTTCTTC.

This sequence joins TRBV10-2 and TRBJ2-5; 7 positions agree with TRBD2. The DNA end lines up better with TRBJ2-7; the J call may be wrong. The CDR3 is 14 amino acids. Per germline, CDR1 WSHSY and CDR2 SAAADI. The CDR3 protein is CASKAGLSSYEQYF. The CDR3 DNA reads as TGCGCCAGCAAAGCGGGGCTAAGCTCCTACGAGCAGTACTTC.

The rearrangement joins TRBV7-2 to TRBJ2-7; TRBD2 is a possible D gene (7 bases). Germline values: CDR1 SGHTA, CDR2 FQGNSA. The CDR3 contains 15 residues. V was clipped by 4 bases and J by 2 bases, with 15 bases between them. CDR3 nucleotide sequence: TGTGCCAGCAGCTCCCCTCCGGGGGGCCCCTACGAGCAGTACTTC. Its protein is CASSSPPGGPYEQYF.

The rearrangement joins TRBV4-3 to TRBJ2-1; D is possibly TRBD1 (6 bases). Trimming stripped 5 bases from V and 2 bases from J, with 10 bases between. The CDR3 is made up of 14 amino acids. In germline, CDR1 is LGHNA, CDR2 YSLEER. The chain's CDR3 is CASSDGQTYNEQFF. CDR3 bases: TGCGCCAGCAGCGACGGACAGACCTACAATGAGCAGTTCTTC.

The CDR3 spells CASSHPPGGTNYGYTF. Written as DNA, the CDR3 is TGTGCCAGCAGCCATCCCCCAGGGGGGACTAACTATGGCTACACCTTC. The V gene is TRBV7-9, the J gene TRBJ1-2; 7 nucleotides align to TRBD1. CDR3 size: 16 residues. Germline CDR1 is SEHNR and CDR2 is FQNEAQ (reference sequence). V trimming: 5 bases; J trimming: 0 bases; junction bases outside the gene matches: 9.

The chain is built from TRBV4-3 and TRBJ2-2, with D possibly TRBD1 on 6 matching bases. The V gene lost 0 bases and the J gene lost 5 bases, with 7 bases spanning the gap. This CDR3 spans 14 amino acids. The germline gives CDR1 LGHNA, CDR2 YSLEER. CDR3 sequence (DNA): TGCGCCAGCAGCCAAGACGACAGGACCGGGGAGCTGTTTTTT. Translating gives CASSQDDRTGELFF.

This chain joins TRBV29-1 and TRBJ2-1; possibly TRBD2 for D (6 bases). Trimming cost V 5 bases and J 0 bases, with 8 bases left between them. The germline CDR1 and CDR2 sequences are SQVTM and ANQGSEA. The CDR3 is 13 residues long. The CDR3 coding sequence is TGCAGCGTTCGCGGGAACTCCTACAATGAGCAGTTCTTC. Its protein is CSVRGNSYNEQFF.

The chain carries TRBV5-1 and TRBJ1-2, with a possible D match to TRBD1 (6 bases). V lost 4 bases and J 6 bases, leaving 16 bases between the germline ends. In germline, CDR1 is SGHRS, CDR2 YFSETQ. The CDR3 totals 14 residues. The CDR3, as DNA: TGCGCCAGCAGCGTGGACACAGGGTGGGATGGCTACACCTTC. This translates into CASSVDTGWDGYTF.

This sequence joins TRBV4-1 and TRBJ1-2; no definite D call. CDR1 is MGHRA, CDR2 YSYEKL, per germline. The CDR3 contains 14 residues. V was clipped by 6 bases and J by 0 bases, with 11 bases between them. CDR3 in DNA: TGCGCCAGCAGGCTGTCAGAGGCTAACTATGGCTACACCTTC. Translating it yields CASRLSEANYGYTF.

The CDR3 is CASNTRRGQQNTEAFF. CDR3 nucleotide sequence: TGTGCCAGTAACACACGCAGAGGACAACAGAACACTGAAGCTTTCTTT. The rearrangement links TRBV19 to TRBJ1-1, with D possibly TRBD1 on 5 matching bases. This CDR3 has 16 residues. V lost 7 bases and J 1 base, leaving 19 bases between the germline ends. The germline V gene has CDR1 LNHDA and CDR2 SQIVND (reference sequence).

V gene TRBV12-5 combines with J gene TRBJ2-7, with D uncertain. V dropped 0 bases and J dropped 0 bases, with 6 bases sitting between them. Looked up from germline, CDR1 is LGHNT and CDR2 is FRNRAP. The CDR3 runs 14 residues. CDR3: CASGLVHDSYEQYF. DNA of the CDR3: TGTGCTAGTGGTTTGGTACATGACTCCTACGAGCAGTACTTC.

The chain recombines TRBV19 with TRBJ2-1; TRBD2 agrees at 8 bases. The CDR3 loop spans 14 amino acids. Germline loops: CDR1 LNHDA, CDR2 SQIVND (reference sequence). V trimming: 5 bases; J trimming: 4 bases; junction bases outside the gene matches: 4. The CDR3 DNA follows: TGTGCCAGTAGTTCCGCTAGCGGGTACAATGAGCAGTTCTTC. It translates to CASSSASGYNEQFF.

V is TRBV9 and J is TRBJ2-7; 9 nucleotides line up with TRBD1. The trim removed 2 bases at V and 4 bases at J, leaving 1 base unmatched. The CDR3 consists of 13 residues. The germline V gene has CDR1 SGDLS and CDR2 YYNGEE. Written as DNA, the CDR3 is TGTGCCAGCAGCGTGGACAGGGGATACGAGCAGTACTTC. This encodes CASSVDRGYEQYF.

The chain combines TRBV6-5 with TRBJ2-2; perhaps TRBD2 as D (5 bases). Trimming took 10 bases from V and 6 from J, leaving 9 bases between them. The CDR3 sequence is 11 residues long. The germline V gene has CDR1 MNHEY and CDR2 SVGAGI. The CDR3 spells CATRGAGELFF. The CDR3 coding sequence is TGTGCCACTCGGGGAGCCGGGGAGCTGTTTTTT.

The chain uses TRBV2 and TRBJ1-6, with D perhaps matching TRBD1 (6 bases). Deletions cut 5 bases from V and 0 bases from J, with 14 bases between. The germline V gene encodes CDR1 SNHLY and CDR2 FYNNEI. This CDR3 has 17 residues. This CDR3 reads CASSPWDTYSYNSPLHF. The DNA of the CDR3 is TGTGCCAGCAGTCCTTGGGACACCTACTCCTATAATTCACCCCTCCACTTT. The entire variable domain, with the rest obtained from reference TRBV2 and TRBJ1-6, is as follows: EPEVTQTPSHQVTQMGQEVILRCVPISNHLYFYWYRQILGQKVEFLVSFYNNEISEKSEIFDDQFSVERPDGSNFTLKIRSTKLEDSAMYFCASSPWDTYSYNSPLHFGNGTRLTVT.

The V gene is TRBV11-2, the J gene TRBJ1-5, with TRBD1 identical over 10 bases. The CDR3 sequence is 15 residues long. Germline V CDR1 and CDR2: SGHAT, FQNNGV. V lost 1 base and J lost 6; bases outside the gene matches: 3. CDR3 in DNA: TGTGCCAGCAGCTTAGGGGGGACAGGGGTTCAGCCCCAGCATTTT. Protein product: CASSLGGTGVQPQHF.